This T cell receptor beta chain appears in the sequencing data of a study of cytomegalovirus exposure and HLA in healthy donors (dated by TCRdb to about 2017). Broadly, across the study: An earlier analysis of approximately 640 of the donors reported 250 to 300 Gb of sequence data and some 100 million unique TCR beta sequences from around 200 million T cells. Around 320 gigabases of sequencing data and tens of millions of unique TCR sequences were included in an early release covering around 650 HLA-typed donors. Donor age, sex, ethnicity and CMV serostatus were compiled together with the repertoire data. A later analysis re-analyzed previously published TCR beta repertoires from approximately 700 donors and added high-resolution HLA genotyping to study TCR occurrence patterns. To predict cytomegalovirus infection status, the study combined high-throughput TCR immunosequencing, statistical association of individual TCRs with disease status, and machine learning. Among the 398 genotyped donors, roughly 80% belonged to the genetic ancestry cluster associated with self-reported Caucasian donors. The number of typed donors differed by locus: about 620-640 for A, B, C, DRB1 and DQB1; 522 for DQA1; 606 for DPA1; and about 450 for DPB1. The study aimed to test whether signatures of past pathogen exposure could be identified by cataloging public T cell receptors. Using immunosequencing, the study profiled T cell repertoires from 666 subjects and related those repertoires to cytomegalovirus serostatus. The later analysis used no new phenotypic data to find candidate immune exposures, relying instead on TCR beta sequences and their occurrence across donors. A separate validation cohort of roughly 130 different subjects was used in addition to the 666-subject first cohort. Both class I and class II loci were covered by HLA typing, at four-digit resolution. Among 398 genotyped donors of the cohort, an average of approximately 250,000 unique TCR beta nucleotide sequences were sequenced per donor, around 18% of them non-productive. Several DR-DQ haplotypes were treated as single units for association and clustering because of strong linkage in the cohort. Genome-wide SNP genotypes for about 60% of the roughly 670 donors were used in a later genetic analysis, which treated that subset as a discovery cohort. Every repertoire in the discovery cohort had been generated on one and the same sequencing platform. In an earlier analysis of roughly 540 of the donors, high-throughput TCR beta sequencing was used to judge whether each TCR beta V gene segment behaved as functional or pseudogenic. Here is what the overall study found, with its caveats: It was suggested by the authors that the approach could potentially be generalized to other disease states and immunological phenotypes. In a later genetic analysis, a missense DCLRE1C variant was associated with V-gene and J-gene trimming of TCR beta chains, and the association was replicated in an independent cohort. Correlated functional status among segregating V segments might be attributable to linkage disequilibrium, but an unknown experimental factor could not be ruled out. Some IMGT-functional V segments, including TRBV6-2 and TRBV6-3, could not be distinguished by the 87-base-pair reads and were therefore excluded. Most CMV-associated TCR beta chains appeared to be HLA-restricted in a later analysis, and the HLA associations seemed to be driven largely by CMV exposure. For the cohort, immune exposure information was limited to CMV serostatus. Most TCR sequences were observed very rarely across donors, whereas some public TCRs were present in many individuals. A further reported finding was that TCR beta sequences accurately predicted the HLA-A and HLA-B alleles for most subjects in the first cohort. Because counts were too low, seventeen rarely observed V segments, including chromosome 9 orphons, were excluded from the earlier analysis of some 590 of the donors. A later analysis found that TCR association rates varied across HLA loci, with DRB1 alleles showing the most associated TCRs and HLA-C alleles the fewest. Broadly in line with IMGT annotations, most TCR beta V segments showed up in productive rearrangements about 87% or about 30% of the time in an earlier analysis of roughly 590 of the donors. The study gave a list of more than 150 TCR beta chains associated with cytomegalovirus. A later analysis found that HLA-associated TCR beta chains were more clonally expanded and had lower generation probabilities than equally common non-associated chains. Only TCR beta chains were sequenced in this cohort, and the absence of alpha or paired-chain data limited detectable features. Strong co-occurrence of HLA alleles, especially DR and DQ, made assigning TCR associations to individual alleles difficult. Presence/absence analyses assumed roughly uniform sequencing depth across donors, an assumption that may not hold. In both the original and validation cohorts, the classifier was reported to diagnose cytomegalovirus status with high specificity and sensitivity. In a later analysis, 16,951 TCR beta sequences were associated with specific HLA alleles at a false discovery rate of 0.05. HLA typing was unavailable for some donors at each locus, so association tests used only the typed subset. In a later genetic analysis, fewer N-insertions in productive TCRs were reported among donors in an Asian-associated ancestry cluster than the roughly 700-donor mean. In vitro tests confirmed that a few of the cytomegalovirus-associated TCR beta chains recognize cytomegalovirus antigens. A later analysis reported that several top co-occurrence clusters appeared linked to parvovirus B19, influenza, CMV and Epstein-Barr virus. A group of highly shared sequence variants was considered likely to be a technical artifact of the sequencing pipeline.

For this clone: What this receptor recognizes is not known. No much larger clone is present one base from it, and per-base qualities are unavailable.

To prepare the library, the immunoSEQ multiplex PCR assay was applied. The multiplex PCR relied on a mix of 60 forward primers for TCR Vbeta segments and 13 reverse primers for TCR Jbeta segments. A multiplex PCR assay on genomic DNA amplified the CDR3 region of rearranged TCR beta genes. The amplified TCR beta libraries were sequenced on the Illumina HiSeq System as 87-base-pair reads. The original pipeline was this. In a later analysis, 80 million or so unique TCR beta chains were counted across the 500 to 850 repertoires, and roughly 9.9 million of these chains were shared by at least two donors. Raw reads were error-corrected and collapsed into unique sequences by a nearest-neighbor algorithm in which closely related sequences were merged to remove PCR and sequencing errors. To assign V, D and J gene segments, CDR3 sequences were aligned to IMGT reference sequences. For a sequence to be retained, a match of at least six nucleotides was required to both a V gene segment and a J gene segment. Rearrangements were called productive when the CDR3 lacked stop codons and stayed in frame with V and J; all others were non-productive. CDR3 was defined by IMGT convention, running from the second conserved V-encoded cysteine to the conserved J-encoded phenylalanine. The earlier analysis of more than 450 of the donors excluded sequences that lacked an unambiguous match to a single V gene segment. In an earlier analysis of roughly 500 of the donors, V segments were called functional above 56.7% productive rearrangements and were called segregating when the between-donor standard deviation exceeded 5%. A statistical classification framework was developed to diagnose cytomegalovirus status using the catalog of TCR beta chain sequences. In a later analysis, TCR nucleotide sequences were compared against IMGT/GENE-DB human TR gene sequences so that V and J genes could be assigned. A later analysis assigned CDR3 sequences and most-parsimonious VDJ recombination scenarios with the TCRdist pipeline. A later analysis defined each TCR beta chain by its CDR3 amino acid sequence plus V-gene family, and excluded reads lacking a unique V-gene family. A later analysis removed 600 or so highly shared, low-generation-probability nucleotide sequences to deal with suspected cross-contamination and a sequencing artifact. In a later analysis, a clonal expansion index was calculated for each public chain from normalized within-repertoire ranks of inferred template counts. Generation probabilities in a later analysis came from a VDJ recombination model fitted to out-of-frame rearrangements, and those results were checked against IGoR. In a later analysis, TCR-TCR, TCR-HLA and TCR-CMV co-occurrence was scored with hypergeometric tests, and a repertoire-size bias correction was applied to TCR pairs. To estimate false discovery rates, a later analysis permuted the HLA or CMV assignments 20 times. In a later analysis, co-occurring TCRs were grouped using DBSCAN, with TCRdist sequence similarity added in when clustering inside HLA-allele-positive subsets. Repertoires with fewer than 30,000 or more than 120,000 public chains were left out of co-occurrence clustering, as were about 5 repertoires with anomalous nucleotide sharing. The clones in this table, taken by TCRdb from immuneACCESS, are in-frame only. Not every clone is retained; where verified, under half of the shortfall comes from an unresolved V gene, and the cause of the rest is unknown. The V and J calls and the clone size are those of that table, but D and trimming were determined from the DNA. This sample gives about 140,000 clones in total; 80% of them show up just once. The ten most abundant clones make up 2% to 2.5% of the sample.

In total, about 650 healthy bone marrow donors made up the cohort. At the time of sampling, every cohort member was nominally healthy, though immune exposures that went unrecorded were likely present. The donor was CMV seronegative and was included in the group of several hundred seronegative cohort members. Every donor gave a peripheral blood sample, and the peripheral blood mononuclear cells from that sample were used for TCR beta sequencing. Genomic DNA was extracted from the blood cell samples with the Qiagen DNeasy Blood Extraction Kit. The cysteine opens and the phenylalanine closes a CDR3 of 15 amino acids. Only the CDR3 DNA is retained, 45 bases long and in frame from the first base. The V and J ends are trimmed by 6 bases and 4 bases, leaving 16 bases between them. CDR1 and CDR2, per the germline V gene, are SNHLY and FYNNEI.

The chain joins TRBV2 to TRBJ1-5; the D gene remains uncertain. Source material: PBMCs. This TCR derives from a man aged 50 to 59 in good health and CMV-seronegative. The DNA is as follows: TGTGCCAGCAGCTTCGTTAAGACACCAAATCAGCCCCAGCATTTT. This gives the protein CASSFVKTPNQPQHF.